One sample yielded the 11 T cell receptor beta chains listed below, sequenced in a study of identical twins. Using its own MiXCR run on the 5' RACE reads, TCRdb lists one record per CDR3 protein. The table lists around 480,000 distinct CDR3 sequences, 12% to 15% of them singletons. These data also featured in a second study, about yellow fever vaccine responses in identical twins.

Sequencing was carried out using CD4+ T cells sorted from blood. The receptors here all came from a woman aged 18-30 years in good health.

This clonotype was seen a few times. The rearrangement uses TRBV5-1 and TRBJ2-1; the D gene is possibly TRBD1 (6 bases). This CDR3 is built from 13 residues. Germline V gene data show CDR1 as SGHRS and CDR2 as YFSETQ. The V gene lost 4 bases and the J gene lost 9 bases, with 14 bases spanning the gap. The CDR3 DNA sequence: TGCGCCAGCAGCGGGACATTAGCTCTTGAGCAGTTCTTC. Translated, it gives CASSGTLALEQFF.

In its sample, this clonotype was seen a few times. The chain is built from TRBV7-3 and TRBJ2-3; 7 bases match TRBD1. The CDR3 length is 15 residues. Germline-derived CDR1 and CDR2 are SGHTA and FQGTGA. V lost 4 bases, J lost 4 bases, and 8 bases stayed unmatched. The CDR3 DNA reads TGTGCCAGCAGCTACGGGACAGACCGTTCAGATACGCAGTATTTT. Residues: CASSYGTDRSDTQYF.

The chain recombines TRBV28 with TRBJ2-5; D is possibly TRBD1 or TRBD2 (5 bases each). Germline CDR1 MDHEN, CDR2 SYDVKM. This CDR3 has 14 residues. V was clipped by 7 bases and J by 2 bases, with 14 bases between them. In nucleotides, the CDR3 is TGTGCCAGCAACTCTATGGGGGTTCAAGAGACCCAGTACTTC. Translation gives CASNSMGVQETQYF.

There are many counts of this clonotype. The genes are TRBV29-1 and TRBJ2-5; 7 nucleotides agree with TRBD1. Germline V CDR1 and CDR2: SQVTM, ANQGSEA. J was trimmed by 2 bases and V by 4 bases; bases with no gene match: 4. The CDR3 has 13 residues. CDR3 sequence (DNA): TGCAGCGTTGTGGACAGGACACAAGAGACCCAGTACTTC. Its protein product is CSVVDRTQETQYF.

The V gene is TRBV7-9, the J gene TRBJ2-7; 7 nucleotides match TRBD1. Germline V gene data show CDR1 as SEHNR and CDR2 as FQNEAQ (reference sequence). V lost 7 bases, J lost 5 bases, and 11 bases stayed unmatched. The CDR3 extends over 14 amino acids. CDR3 nucleotides: TGTGCCAGCAAGTCAGGGGGATCTATTGACGAGCAGTACTTC. Its translation: CASKSGGSIDEQYF. The complete variable domain, with remaining parts taken from reference TRBV7-9 and TRBJ2-7, reads DTGVSQNPRHKITKRGQNVTFRCDPISEHNRLYWYRQTLGQGPEFLTYFQNEAQLEKSRLLSDRFSAERPKGSFSTLEIQRTEQGDSAMYLCASKSGGSIDEQYFGPGTRLTVT.

This clonotype was observed a handful of times. The chain couples TRBV12-3 or TRBV12-4 to TRBJ2-1; TRBD2 might be the D (6 bases). V was clipped by 6 bases and J by 15 bases, with 18 bases between them. CDR3 length: 12 residues. The CDR3 bases are TGTGCCAGCAGCACCCGGGCCGACGGGGGGTTCTTC. It is translated as CASSTRADGGFF.

This chain joins TRBV11-2 and TRBJ2-5; 13 bases align to TRBD2. There are 16 residues in the CDR3. Germline V gene lookup returns CDR1 SGHAT and CDR2 FQNNGV. J gave up 2 bases and V 5 bases, and 5 bases lay outside the gene matches. The CDR3 protein is CASSLGTSGIQETQYF. DNA for the CDR3: TGTGCCAGCAGCCTTGGGACTAGCGGGATTCAAGAGACCCAGTACTTC.

This clonotype has just a few counts. The chain is built from TRBV5-5 and TRBJ2-3, with 9 bases that match TRBD1. Losses at the gene ends were 4 bases for V and 0 bases for J; bases not matched to a gene: 6. From germline, CDR1 is SGHKS and CDR2 YYEKEE (reference sequence). The CDR3 runs to 16 residues. CDR3 nucleotide sequence: TGTGCCAGCAGCCGAGACAGGGGGTCTAGCACAGATACGCAGTATTTT. This encodes CASSRDRGSSTDTQYF.

This clonotype appeared a few times. The chain has TRBV3-1 and TRBJ2-1; 8 bases align to TRBD1. This CDR3 has 15 residues. V was clipped by 0 bases and J by 15 bases; unmatched bases: 13. Germline-derived CDR1 and CDR2 are LGHDT and YNNKEL (reference sequence). CDR3 in DNA: TGTGCCAGCAGCCAAGATCCTATCCGACGGACAGGGCCGTTCTTC. Its translation: CASSQDPIRRTGPFF.

This clonotype was found a few times. The chain joins TRBV2 to TRBJ2-3, with D tentatively TRBD2 (5 bases). The CDR3 contains 14 residues. The germline gives CDR1 SNHLY, CDR2 FYNNEI. V was trimmed by 7 bases and J by 0 bases, leaving 11 bases between them. CDR3 in amino acids: CASKGSVSTDTQYF. CDR3 coding DNA: TGTGCCAGCAAGGGTAGCGTTAGCACAGATACGCAGTATTTT.

This chain uses TRBV7-8 with TRBJ2-3, with D possibly matching TRBD1 (6 bases). Trimming cost V 5 bases and J 3 bases, with 15 bases left between them. The germline V gene encodes CDR1 SGHVS and CDR2 FQNEAQ. The CDR3 loop spans 15 amino acids. The CDR3 region has the DNA TGTGCCAGCAGCCCGGGGACACCGAGGACAGATACGCAGTATTTT. This encodes CASSPGTPRTDTQYF.